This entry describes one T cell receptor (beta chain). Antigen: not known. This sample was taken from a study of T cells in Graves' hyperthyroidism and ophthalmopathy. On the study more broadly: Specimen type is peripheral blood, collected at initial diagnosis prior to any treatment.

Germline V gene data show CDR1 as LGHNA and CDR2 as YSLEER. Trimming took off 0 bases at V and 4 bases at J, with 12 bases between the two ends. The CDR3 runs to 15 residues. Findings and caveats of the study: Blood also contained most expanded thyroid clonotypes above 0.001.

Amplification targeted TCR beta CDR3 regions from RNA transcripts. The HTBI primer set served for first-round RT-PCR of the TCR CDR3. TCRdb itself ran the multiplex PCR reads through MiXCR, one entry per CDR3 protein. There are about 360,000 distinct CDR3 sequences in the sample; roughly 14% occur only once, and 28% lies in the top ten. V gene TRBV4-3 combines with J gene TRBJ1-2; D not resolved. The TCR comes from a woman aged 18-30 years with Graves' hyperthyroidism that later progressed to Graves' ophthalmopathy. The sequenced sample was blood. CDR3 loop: CASSQDAGQVYGYTF. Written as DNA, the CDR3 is TGCGCCAGCAGCCAAGACGCGGGCCAGGTCTATGGCTACACCTTC.